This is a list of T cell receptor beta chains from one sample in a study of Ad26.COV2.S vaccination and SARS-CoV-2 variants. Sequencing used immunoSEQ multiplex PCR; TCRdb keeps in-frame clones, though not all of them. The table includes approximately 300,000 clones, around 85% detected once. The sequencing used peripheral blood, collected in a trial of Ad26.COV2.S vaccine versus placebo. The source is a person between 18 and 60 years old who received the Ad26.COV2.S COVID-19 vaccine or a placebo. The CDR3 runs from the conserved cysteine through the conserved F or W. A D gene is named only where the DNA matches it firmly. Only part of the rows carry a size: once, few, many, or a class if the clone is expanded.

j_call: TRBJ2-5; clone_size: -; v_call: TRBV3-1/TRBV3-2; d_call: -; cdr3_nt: TGTGCCAGCAGCCAAGCGTCAGGGTCGGAGACCCAGTACTTC; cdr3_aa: CASSQASGSETQYF
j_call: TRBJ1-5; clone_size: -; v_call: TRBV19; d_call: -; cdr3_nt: TGTGCCAGTAGTATCGGACCTGCCACGCCCCAGCATTTT; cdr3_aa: CASSIGPATPQHF
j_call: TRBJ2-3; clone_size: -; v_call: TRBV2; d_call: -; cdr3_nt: TGTGCCATCCGGGACCCGCGGTCCGCAGATACGCAGTATTTT; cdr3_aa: CAIRDPRSADTQYF
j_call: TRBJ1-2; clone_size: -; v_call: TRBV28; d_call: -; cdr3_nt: TGTGCCAGCAGATACACGACGGGAGGCTACACCTTC; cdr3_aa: CASRYTTGGYTF
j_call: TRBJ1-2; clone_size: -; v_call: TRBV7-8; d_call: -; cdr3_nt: TGTGCCAGCAGCTTAGCCTACGGCAGCTCCTATGGCTACACCTTC; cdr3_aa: CASSLAYGSSYGYTF
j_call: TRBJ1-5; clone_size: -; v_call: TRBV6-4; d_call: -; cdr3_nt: TGTGCCAGCAGTAGCAATCAGCCCCAGCATTTT; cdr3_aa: CASSSNQPQHF
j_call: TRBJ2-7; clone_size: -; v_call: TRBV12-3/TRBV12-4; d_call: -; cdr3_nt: TGTGCCAGCAGGAGCCAGGGAGCCTACGAGCAGTACTTC; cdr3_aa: CASRSQGAYEQYF
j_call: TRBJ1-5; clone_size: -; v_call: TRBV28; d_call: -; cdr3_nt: TGTGCCAGCTGCAGCTATAGCAATCAGCCCCAGCATTTT; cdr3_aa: CASCSYSNQPQHF
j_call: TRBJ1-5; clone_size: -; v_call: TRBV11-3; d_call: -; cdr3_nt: TGTGCCAGCAGCTTAGAGGGGCTTAACCAGCCCCAGCATTTT; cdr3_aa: CASSLEGLNQPQHF
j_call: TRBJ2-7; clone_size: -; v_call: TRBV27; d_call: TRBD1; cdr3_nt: TGTGCCAGCAATCCGGGACAGAGGCCCTACGAGCAGTACTTC; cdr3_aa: CASNPGQRPYEQYF
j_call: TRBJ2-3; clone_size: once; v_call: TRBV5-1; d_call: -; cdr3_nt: TGCGCCAGCAGCCCCTACGGAGACACAGATACGCAGTATTTT; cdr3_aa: CASSPYGDTDTQYF
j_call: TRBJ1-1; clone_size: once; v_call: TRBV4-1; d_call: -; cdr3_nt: TGCGCCAGCAGCCCCGAATGGTCCACTGAAGCTTTCTTT; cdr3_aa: CASSPEWSTEAFF
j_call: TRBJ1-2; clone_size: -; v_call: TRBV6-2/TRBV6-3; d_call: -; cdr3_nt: TGTGCCAGCAGTTACTTCGAGGACAGCCCTAACTATGGCTACACCTTC; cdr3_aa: CASSYFEDSPNYGYTF
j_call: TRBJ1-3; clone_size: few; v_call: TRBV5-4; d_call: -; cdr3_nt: TGTGCCAGCAGCCTTCGGACAGCCTCTGGAAACACCATATATTTT; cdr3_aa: CASSLRTASGNTIYF
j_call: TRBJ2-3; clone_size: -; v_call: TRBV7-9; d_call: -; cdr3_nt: TGTGCCAGCAGCTTAACTGGCTACCAAACTAGCACAGATACGCAGTATTTT; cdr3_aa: CASSLTGYQTSTDTQYF
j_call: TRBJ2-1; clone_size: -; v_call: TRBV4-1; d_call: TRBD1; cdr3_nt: TGCGCCAGCAGCCAACCGGACAGGCCGTCCTACAATGAGCAGTTCTTC; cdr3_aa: CASSQPDRPSYNEQFF
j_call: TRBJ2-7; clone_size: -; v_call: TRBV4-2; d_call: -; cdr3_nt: TGTGCCAGCAGCCAATATTTCGTTGACGGTAACTACGAGCAGTACTTC; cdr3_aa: CASSQYFVDGNYEQYF
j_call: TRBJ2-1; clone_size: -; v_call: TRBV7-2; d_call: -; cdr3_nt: TGTGCCAGCAGCTTAAAAGCCTCCTACAATGAGCAGTTCTTC; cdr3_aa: CASSLKASYNEQFF
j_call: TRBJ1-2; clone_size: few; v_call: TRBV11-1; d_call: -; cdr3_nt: TGTGCCAGCAGCTTACAGAAACAGGATGGCTACACCTTC; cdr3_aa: CASSLQKQDGYTF
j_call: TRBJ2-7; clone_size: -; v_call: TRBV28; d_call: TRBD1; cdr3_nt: TGTGCCAGCATACTCCGCACAGGGGGCCTCGGCGAGCAGTACTTC; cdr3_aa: CASILRTGGLGEQYF
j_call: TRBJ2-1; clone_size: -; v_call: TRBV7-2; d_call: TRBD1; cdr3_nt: TGTGCCAGCAGTAATAGACAGGGCAATGAGCAGTTCTTC; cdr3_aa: CASSNRQGNEQFF
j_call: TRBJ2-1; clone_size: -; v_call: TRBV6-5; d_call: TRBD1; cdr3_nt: TGTGCCAGCAGCCGGGGACAGGGTAGCAATGAGCAGTTCTTC; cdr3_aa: CASSRGQGSNEQFF
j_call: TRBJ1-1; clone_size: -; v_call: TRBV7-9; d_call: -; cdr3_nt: TGTGCCAGCAGCTTAACTGCGGGGGCATATACTGAAGCTTTCTTT; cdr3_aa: CASSLTAGAYTEAFF
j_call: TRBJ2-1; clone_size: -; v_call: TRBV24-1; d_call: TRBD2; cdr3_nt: TGTGCCACCAGAGCGGGGGCGGGGAATGAGCAGTTCTTC; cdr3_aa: CATRAGAGNEQFF
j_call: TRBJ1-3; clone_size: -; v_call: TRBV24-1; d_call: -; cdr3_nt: TGTGCCACCAGTGATGCCACCCAGGATTATGGAAACACCATATATTTT; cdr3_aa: CATSDATQDYGNTIYF
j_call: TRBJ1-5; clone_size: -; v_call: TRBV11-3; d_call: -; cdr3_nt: TGTGCCAGCAGCGGGGACCGGGCCCGGCGTCGGCCCCAGCATTTT; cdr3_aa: CASSGDRARRRPQHF
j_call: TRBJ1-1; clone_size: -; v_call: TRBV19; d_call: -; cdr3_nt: TGTGCCAGTAGTGCTTCTCTGAGGGGCGGTAACACTGAAGCTTTCTTT; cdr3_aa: CASSASLRGGNTEAFF
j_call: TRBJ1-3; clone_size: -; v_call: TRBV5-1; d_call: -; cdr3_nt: TGCGCCAGCAGCTCGGAGACGTCCCTGAGAAACACCATATATTTT; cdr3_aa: CASSSETSLRNTIYF
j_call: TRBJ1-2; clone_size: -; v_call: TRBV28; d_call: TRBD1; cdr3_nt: TGTGCCAGCAGTCCCGGGACAGGACCTAACTATGGCTACACCTTC; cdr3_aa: CASSPGTGPNYGYTF
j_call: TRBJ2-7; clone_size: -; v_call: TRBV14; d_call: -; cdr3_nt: TGTGCCAGCAGCCCGGCAGCAGGGTACGAGCAGTACTTC; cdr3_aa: CASSPAAGYEQYF
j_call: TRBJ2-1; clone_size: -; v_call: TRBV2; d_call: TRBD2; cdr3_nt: TGTGCCAGCAGTCGCGGGACTAGCGGGAGCTATGAGCAGTTCTTC; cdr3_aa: CASSRGTSGSYEQFF
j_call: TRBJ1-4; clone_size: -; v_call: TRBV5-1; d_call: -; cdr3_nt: TGCGCCAGCAGCTTGGAGGCGACTCAAGAAAAACTGTTTTTT; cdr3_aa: CASSLEATQEKLFF
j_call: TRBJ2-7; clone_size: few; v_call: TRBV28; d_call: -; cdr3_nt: TGTGCCAGCAGTACCGAGTTCCGGGTCTACGAGCAGTACTTC; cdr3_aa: CASSTEFRVYEQYF
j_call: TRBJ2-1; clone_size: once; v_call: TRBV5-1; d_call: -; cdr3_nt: TGCGCCAGCAGCTATGGACAGAACAATGAGCAGTTCTTC; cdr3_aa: CASSYGQNNEQFF
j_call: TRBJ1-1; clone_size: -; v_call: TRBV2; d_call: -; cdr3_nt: TGTGCCAGCAGTGAGAGGGTTTATGCCCCAGAAGCTTTCTTT; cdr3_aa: CASSERVYAPEAFF
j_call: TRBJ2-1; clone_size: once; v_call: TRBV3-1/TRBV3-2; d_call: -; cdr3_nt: TGTGCCAGCAGCCCGACACCACTGACGAACAATGAGCAGTTCTTC; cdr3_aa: CASSPTPLTNNEQFF
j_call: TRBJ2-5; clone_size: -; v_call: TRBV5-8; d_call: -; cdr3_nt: TGTGCCAGCAGCTTGAGGATTAGCCAGGGGGAGACCCAGTACTTC; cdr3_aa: CASSLRISQGETQYF
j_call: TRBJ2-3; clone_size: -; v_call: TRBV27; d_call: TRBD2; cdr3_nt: TGTGCCAGCAGTTCGACTAGCGGGGGGGTTTTCTATACGCAGTATTTT; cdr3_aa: CASSSTSGGVFYTQYF
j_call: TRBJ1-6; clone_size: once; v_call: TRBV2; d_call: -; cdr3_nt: TGTGCCAGCAGTTTGGGAGGACCACCCCTCCACTTT; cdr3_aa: CASSLGGPPLHF
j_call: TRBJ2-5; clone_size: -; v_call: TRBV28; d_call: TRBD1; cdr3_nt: TGTGCCAGCAGGGACAGGGAAGAGACCCAGTACTTC; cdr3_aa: CASRDREETQYF
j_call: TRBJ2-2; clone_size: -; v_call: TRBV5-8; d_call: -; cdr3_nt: TGTGCCAGCAGCAAGCGGGACAGTTCCTATACCGGGGAGCTGTTTTTT; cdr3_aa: CASSKRDSSYTGELFF